This T cell receptor (beta chain) is from a study of T cell responses to AZD1222 COVID-19 vaccine. The assay was immunoSEQ multiplex PCR, and TCRdb's table has in-frame clones only and misses some. The data show some 170,000 clones, with approximately 95% seen just once and roughly 1% held by the top ten. Findings and limits, study-wide: Nearly half of spike-specific TCRs reportedly target variant regions that are unmutated in the B.1.351 and B.1.1.7 variants.

With regard to this clone: Its antigen is not identified.

Trimming stripped 0 bases from V and 6 bases from J, with 9 bases between. The germline CDR1 and CDR2 sequences are MGHDK and SYGVNS. The CDR3 spans 14 residues. Here the sequenced sample was peripheral blood, taken 28 days after the second dose of the MenACWY control vaccine. The source is an adult who received the MenACWY meningococcal vaccine as a control. The rearrangement joins TRBV25-1 to TRBJ1-5; D gene ambiguous. CDR3 nucleotides: TGTGCCAGCAGTGAATATGCCTTGTCTCAGCCCCAGCATTTT. Its translation is CASSEYALSQPQHF. Supplemented by reference TRBV25-1 and TRBJ1-5, the full variable domain reads EADIYQTPRYLVIGTGKKITLECSQTMGHDKMYWYQQDPGMELHLIHYSYGVNSTEKGDLSSESTVSRIRTEHFPLTLESARPSHTSQYLCASSEYALSQPQHFGDGTRLSIL.